This TCR beta chain is drawn from a study of glioma-infiltrating T cells. Using RNA template, CDR3s of TCR alpha and beta were amplified with iRepertoire arm-PCR. Using its own MiXCR run on the multiplex PCR reads, TCRdb lists one record per CDR3 protein. This sample has about 130,000 distinct CDR3 sequences; around 23% occur once, and the top ten carry roughly 15%. The germline CDR1 and CDR2 sequences are SQVTM and ANQGSEA. Between the trimmed V and J ends, which lost 7 bases and 1 base, there was a span of 12 bases. This CDR3 spans 13 amino acids. This chain links TRBV29-1 with TRBJ2-3, with a weak D call TRBD1 (6 bases). This sequence was found in a human donor with low-grade glioma or glioblastoma, undergoing nonglioma brain surgery, or in good health (not recorded which). The sequencing sample was made of glioma tissue, nonneoplastic brain tissue, or PBMCs (not recorded which). The CDR3 sequence is CSGEGVGTDTQYF. DNA of the CDR3: TGCAGCGGAGAGGGGGTTGGCACAGATACGCAGTATTTT.